This TCR beta chain was sequenced in a study of early T cells in non-severe SARS-CoV-2 infection. Whole-study context: The sequenced material was bulk RNA from unsorted whole blood, and its chains were unpaired. Findings of the study overall: VDJdb matching, biased toward anti-spike CD8 responses, missed private and CD4 specificities.

CDR1 WSHSY and CDR2 SAAADI come from the germline V gene. J gave up 2 bases and V 8 bases, and 10 bases lay outside the gene matches. The CDR3 covers 15 residues. Attached unique molecular identifiers marked individual cDNA molecules. MiXCR was run by TCRdb on the 5' RACE reads, yielding one entry per CDR3 protein. The sample records some 80,000 distinct CDR3 sequences, approximately 12% being singletons. Note on this clonotype: Its specificity is unknown.

The chain carries TRBV10-2 and TRBJ2-3, with TRBD1 identical over 7 bases. The TCR comes from an adult who was a healthcare worker with PCR-confirmed SARS-CoV-2 infection or an uninfected control (not recorded which). The donor label of this sample is uncertain. The sample consisted of whole blood, taken at baseline. The CDR3: CASGRVQGITDTQYF. The CDR3, as DNA: TGCGCCAGCGGAAGAGTACAGGGGATCACAGATACGCAGTATTTT.